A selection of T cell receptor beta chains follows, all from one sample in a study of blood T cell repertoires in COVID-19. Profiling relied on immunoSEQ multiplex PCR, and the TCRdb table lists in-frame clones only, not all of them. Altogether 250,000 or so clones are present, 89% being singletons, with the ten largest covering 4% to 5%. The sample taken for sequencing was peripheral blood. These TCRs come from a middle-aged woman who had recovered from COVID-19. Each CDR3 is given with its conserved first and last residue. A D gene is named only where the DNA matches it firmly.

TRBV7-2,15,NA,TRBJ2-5,TGTGCCAGCAGCTTCATGGTAGCTATACAAGAGACCCAGTACTTC,CASSFMVAIQETQYF
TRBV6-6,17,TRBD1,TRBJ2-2,TGTGCCAGCAGTCAACACCAAAGGGGGCAGAACACCGGGGAGCTGTTTTTT,CASSQHQRGQNTGELFF
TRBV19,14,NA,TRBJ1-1,TGTGCCAGTAGTCTATGGGATCGGGGCACTGAAGCTTTCTTT,CASSLWDRGTEAFF
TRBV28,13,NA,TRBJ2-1,TGTGTCACGTTGCGGATCGGGTCCAATGAGCAGTTCTTC,CVTLRIGSNEQFF
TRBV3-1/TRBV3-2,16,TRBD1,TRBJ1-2,TGTGCCAGCAGCCCTCAAGTTTCAGGGACAGGGACTGGCTACACCTTC,CASSPQVSGTGTGYTF
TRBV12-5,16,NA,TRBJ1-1,TGTGCTAGTGGTTCCACCCAGATCTACAGTGTCCCTGAAGCTTTCTTT,CASGSTQIYSVPEAFF
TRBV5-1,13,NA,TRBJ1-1,TGCGCCAGCAGGTCGACAGGGAACACTGAAGCTTTCTTT,CASRSTGNTEAFF
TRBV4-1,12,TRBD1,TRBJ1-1,TGCGCCAGCGGGACAGGGGGCACTGAAGCTTTCTTT,CASGTGGTEAFF
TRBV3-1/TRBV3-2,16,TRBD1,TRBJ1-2,TGTGCCAGCAGCCAAAGTTTCCGGGACAGACGCTATGGCTACACCTTC,CASSQSFRDRRYGYTF
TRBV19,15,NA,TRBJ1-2,TGTGCCAGTAGTCTAATCAGGGGATCTAACTATGGCTACACCTTC,CASSLIRGSNYGYTF
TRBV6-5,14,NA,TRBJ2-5,TGTGCCAGCAGCCCCATAGGGCCGGGGGAGACCCAGTACTTC,CASSPIGPGETQYF
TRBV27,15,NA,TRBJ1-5,TGTGCCAGCAGTCCGTGGCCGCGGGGCAATCAGCCCCAGCATTTT,CASSPWPRGNQPQHF
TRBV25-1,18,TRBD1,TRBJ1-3,TGTGCCAGCAGCCCCCACGGGACAGGGGAATCTTCTGGAAACACCATATATTTT,CASSPHGTGESSGNTIYF
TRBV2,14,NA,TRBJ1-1,TGTGCCAGCAGTGAAGCGCTTCAATTCACTCGAGCTTTCTTT,CASSEALQFTRAFF
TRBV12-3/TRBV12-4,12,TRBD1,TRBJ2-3,TGTGCCAGCAGTTTAGGGACAGGTACGCAGTATTTT,CASSLGTGTQYF
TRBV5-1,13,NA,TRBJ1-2,TGCGCCAGCAGCCCAGACAGGATGCATGGCTACACCTTC,CASSPDRMHGYTF
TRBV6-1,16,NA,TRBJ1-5,TGTGCCAGCAGTGAATTGTTCGGACACCGAAATCAGCCCCAGCATTTT,CASSELFGHRNQPQHF
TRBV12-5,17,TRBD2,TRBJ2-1,TGTGCTAGTGGTCAAAGGGTAGCGGGAGACCTTTACAATGAGCAGTTCTTC,CASGQRVAGDLYNEQFF
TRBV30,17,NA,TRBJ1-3,TGTGCCCATACCCCTGACAGTCCAAAGATTTCTGGAAACACCATATATTTT,CAHTPDSPKISGNTIYF